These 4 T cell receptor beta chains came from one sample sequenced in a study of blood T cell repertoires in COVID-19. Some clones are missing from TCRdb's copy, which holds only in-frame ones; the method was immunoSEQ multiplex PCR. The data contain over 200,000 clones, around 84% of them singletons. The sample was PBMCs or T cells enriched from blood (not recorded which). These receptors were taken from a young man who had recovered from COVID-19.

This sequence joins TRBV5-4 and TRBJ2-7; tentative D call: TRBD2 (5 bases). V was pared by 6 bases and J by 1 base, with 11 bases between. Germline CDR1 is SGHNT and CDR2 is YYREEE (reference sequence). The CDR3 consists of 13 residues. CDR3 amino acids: CASTIPGSYEQYF. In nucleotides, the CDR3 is TGTGCCAGCACTATTCCGGGATCCTACGAGCAGTACTTC.

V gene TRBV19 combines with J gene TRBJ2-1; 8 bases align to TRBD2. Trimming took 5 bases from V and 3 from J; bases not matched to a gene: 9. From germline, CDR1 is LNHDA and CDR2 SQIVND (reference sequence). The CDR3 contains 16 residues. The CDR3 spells CASSPPGLGLYNEQFF. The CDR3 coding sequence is TGTGCCAGTAGTCCTCCGGGACTAGGCCTCTACAATGAGCAGTTCTTC.

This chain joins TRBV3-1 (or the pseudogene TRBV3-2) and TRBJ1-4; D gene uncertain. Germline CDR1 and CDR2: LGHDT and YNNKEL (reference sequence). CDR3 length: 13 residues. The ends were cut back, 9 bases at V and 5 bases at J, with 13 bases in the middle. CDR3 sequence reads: CASSATQNEKLFF. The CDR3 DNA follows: TGTGCCAGTTCGGCGACACAGAATGAAAAACTGTTTTTT.

CDR3 protein: CASGFAGVSEQYF. CDR3 bases: TGTGCTAGTGGTTTTGCGGGGGTCTCCGAGCAGTACTTC. V is TRBV12-5 and J is TRBJ2-7; 7 bases agree with TRBD2. This CDR3 is 13 amino acids long. Trimming removed 3 bases from V and 6 bases from J; junction bases left unmatched: 5. CDR1 and CDR2 from the germline V gene are LGHNT and FRNRAP.